This T cell receptor beta chain was identified during a study of cytomegalovirus exposure and HLA in healthy donors. Study-level information: T cells numbering around 190 million yielded 95 million to 140 million unique TCR beta sequences in an earlier analysis.

The table lists this clone with a few counts. Its matching antigen is unknown. Per the germline V gene, CDR1 is MNHEY and CDR2 is SMNVEV (reference sequence). This CDR3 region has 12 residues. V shed 5 bases and J shed 3 bases, with 5 bases lying between them. Regarding the study as a whole: There were reportedly fewer N-insertions in an Asian-associated ancestry cluster than the approximately 670-donor mean, in a later analysis. Associated with cytomegalovirus, according to the listing, were 150 to 200 TCR beta chains.

The PCR contained 60 Vbeta and 13 Jbeta primers. Sequenced by immunoSEQ multiplex PCR; TCRdb stores in-frame clones only, minus some. The sample lists fewer than 150,000 clones, more than 75% occurring once. The chain carries TRBV27 and TRBJ1-5, with D uncertain. Material for sequencing was PBMCs. The TCR originated in a young man in good health and CMV-seronegative. Here the CDR3 reads CASSPLNQPQHF. The CDR3 DNA sequence: TGTGCCAGCAGTCCACTCAATCAGCCCCAGCATTTT.